This TCR beta chain was documented in a study of shared clonotypes between healthy human individuals. Study results and limitations: Read depth was anticipated to influence clonotype sharing among donors. Sampling involved blood alone; tissue repertoires likely differ.

Clones were read by immunoSEQ multiplex PCR, and TCRdb kept only the in-frame ones, dropping some. This sample yields 780,000 or so clones, of which over 55% are seen a single time; under 2% belongs to the top ten. Splitting the CD4+ cells yielded a CD45RA+ naive subset and a CD45RA-negative memory subset. This CDR3 has 14 amino acids. Trimming cost V 2 bases and J 2 bases, with 7 bases left between them. Germline lookup yields CDR1 SEHNR and CDR2 FQNEAQ (reference sequence). As to this clone: What it binds is unknown.

The chain has TRBV7-9 and TRBJ1-3, with D hard to call. The clonotype was recovered from a woman younger than 45 in good health. The specimen was memory CD4+ T cells sorted from blood. The sample's subset: CD45RA-negative fraction. This CDR3 is CASSLLSAGNTIYF. The CDR3, as DNA: TGTGCCAGCAGCTTACTTAGCGCTGGAAACACCATATATTTT.